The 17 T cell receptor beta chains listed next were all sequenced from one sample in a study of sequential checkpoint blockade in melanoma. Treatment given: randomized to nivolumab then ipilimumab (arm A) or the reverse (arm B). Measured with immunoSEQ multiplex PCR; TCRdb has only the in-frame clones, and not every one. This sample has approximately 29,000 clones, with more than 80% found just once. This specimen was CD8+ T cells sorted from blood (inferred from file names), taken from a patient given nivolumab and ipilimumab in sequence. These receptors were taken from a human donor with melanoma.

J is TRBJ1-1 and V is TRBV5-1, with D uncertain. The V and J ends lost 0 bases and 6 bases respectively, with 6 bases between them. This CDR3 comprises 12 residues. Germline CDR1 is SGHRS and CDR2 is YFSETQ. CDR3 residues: CASSLVGPEAFF. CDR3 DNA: TGCGCCAGCAGCTTGGTGGGCCCTGAAGCTTTCTTT.

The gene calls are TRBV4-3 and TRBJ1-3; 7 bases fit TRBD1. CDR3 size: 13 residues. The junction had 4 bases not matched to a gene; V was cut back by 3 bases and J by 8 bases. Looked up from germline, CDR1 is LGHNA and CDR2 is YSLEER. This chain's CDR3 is CASSHGTADTIYF. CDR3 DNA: TGCGCCAGCAGCCATGGGACAGCAGACACCATATATTTT.

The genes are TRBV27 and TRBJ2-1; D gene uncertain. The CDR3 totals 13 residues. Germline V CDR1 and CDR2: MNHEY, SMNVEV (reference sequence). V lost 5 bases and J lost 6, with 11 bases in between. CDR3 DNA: TGTGCCAGCAGTCACTCTCGGAGCAATGAGCAGTTCTTC. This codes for CASSHSRSNEQFF.

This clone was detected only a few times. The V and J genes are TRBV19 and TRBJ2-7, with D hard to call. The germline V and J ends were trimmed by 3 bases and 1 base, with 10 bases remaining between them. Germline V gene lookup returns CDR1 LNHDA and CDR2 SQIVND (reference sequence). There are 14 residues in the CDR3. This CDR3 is CASSMGSPSYEQYF. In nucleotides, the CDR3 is TGTGCCAGTAGTATGGGCAGCCCATCCTACGAGCAGTACTTC.

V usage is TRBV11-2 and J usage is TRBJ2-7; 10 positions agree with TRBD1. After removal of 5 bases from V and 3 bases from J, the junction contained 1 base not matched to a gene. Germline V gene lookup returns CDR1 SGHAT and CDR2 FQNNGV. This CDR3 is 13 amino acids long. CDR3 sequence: CASSRDRGYEQYF. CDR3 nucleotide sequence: TGTGCCAGCAGCCGGGACAGGGGCTACGAGCAGTACTTC.

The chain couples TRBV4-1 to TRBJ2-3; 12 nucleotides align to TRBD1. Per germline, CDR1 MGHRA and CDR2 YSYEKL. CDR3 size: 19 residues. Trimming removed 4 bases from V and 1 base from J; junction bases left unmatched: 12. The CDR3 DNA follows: TGCGCCAGCAGCCTTTCCGGGACAGGGGGCGCGGGGGGCACAGATACGCAGTATTTT. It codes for CASSLSGTGGAGGTDTQYF.

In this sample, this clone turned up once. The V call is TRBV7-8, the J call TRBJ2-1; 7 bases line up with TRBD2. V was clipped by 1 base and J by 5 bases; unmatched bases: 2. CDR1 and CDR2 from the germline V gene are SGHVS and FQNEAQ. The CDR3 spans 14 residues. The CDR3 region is CASSLGGGDNEQFF. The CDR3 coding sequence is TGTGCCAGCAGCTTAGGGGGAGGGGACAATGAGCAGTTCTTC.

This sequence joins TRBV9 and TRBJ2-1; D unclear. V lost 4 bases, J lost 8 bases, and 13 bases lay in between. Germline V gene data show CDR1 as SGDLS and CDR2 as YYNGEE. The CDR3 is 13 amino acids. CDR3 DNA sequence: TGTGCCAGCAGCCCCCCCCGACATGATGAGCAGTTCTTC. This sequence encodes CASSPPRHDEQFF.

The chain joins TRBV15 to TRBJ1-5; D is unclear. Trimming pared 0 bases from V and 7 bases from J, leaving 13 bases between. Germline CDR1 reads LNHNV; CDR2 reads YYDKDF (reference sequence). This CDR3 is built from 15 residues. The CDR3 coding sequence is TGTGCCACCAGCAGAGATAGGTCAGGTACCCAGCCCCAGCATTTT. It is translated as CATSRDRSGTQPQHF.

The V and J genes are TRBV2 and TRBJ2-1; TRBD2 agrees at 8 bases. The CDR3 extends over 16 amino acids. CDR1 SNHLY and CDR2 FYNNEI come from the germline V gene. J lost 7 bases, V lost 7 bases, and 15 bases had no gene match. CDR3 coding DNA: TGTGCCAGCAACGGGCAGTCAGCGGGAGTGGGTAATGAGCAGTTCTTC. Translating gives CASNGQSAGVGNEQFF.

In DNA, the CDR3 is TGTGCCAGCAGCCCACCAAGCGGGGGGCCTCTTGGGCAGTACTTC. Translation gives CASSPPSGGPLGQYF. This chain uses TRBV7-9 with TRBJ2-7; 9 bases map to TRBD2. J lost 9 bases, V lost 5 bases, and 14 bases had no gene match. The CDR3 length is 15 residues. Germline assignment: CDR1 SEHNR and CDR2 FQNEAQ (reference sequence).

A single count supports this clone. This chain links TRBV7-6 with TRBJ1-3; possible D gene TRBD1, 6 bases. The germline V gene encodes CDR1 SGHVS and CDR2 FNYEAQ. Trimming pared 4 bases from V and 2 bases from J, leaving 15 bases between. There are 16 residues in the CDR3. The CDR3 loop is CASSSEVTGTGNTIYF. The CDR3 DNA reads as TGTGCCAGCAGCTCAGAAGTCACAGGGACTGGAAACACCATATATTTT.

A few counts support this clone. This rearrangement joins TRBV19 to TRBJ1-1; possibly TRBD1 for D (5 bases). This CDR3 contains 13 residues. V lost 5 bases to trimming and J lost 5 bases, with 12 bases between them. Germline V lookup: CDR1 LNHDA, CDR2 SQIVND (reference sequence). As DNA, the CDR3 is TGTGCCAGTAGTGCCAGGGTCGGGACTGAAGCTTTCTTT. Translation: CASSARVGTEAFF.

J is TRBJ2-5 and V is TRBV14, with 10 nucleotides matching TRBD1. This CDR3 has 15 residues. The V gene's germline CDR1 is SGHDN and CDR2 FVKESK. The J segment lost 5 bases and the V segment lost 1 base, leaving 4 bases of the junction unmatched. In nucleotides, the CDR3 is TGTGCCAGCAGCCAAGCGACAGGGGGCCTGGAGACCCAGTACTTC. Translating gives CASSQATGGLETQYF.

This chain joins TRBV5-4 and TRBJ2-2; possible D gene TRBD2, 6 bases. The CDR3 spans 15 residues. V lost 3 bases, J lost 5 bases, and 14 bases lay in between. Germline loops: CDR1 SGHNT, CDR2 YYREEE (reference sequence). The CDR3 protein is CASSSGRGKTGELFF. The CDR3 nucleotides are TGTGCCAGCAGCTCCGGGCGCGGGAAGACCGGGGAGCTGTTTTTT.

For the CDR3, the DNA is TGTGCCAGCAGTGACCAAGGGACTAGCGGGGGAACAGAAACCGGGGAGCTGTTTTTT. It yields the protein CASSDQGTSGGTETGELFF. V is TRBV6-4 and J is TRBJ2-2, with 14 bases aligning to TRBD2. This CDR3 is 19 amino acids long. Germline V gene data show CDR1 as MRHNA and CDR2 as SNTAGT. Trimming removed 2 bases from V and 5 bases from J; junction bases left unmatched: 10.

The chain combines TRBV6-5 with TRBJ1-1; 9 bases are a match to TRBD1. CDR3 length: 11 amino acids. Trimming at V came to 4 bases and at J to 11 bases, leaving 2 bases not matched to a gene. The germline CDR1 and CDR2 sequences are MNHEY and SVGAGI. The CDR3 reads CASSSGTGAFF. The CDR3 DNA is TGTGCCAGCAGTTCCGGGACAGGGGCTTTCTTT.